This T cell receptor (beta chain) was sequenced for a study of identical twins. Study-level results: Twins' surplus sharing was weaker for beta out-of-frame sequences.

Among all donors, each was a healthy Caucasian. This clonotype has only a few counts. The antigen is undetermined. TCRdb reanalysed the 5' RACE reads using MiXCR and keeps one entry per CDR3 protein. The data show approximately 500,000 distinct CDR3 sequences, with approximately 24% seen just once and roughly 2.8% held by the top ten. Looked up from germline, CDR1 is DFQATT and CDR2 is SNEGSKA (reference sequence). The CDR3 has 20 residues. V gave up 6 bases and J gave up 0 bases; unmatched junction bases: 17. The same specimen was also included in a second study, on T cells expressing NK-cell markers. That study reports: All TCR beta repertoires analysed originated from sorted CD3+CD56+NKG2C+, CD3+CD56+NKG2C- and CD3+CD56-NKG2C+ T cells. In several experiments, an anti-gamma-delta TCR antibody restricted sorting to alpha-beta TCR T cells.

Material for sequencing was CD4+ T cells sorted from blood. This sequence joins TRBV20-1 and TRBJ2-4, with 13 bases aligning to TRBD2. The receptor was derived from a woman in her late teens or twenties in good health. The CDR3, as DNA: TGCAGTGCCCCACAACACATCGGACTAGCGGGGGTCCTAGCCAAAAACATTCAGTACTTC. Translating gives CSAPQHIGLAGVLAKNIQYF.